This passage covers 25 T cell receptor beta chains from one sample sequenced in a study of cytomegalovirus exposure and HLA in healthy donors. TCRdb keeps only in-frame clones here, not all; method: immunoSEQ multiplex PCR. The table includes 100,000 to 150,000 clones, roughly 94% detected once. The specimen sequenced was PBMCs. All receptors come from a woman aged 18-35 years in good health and CMV-seronegative.

The rearrangement links TRBV4-1 to TRBJ2-5, with a possible D match to TRBD2 (6 bases). The ends were cut back, 4 bases at V and 5 bases at J, with 17 bases in the middle. The CDR3 covers 15 residues. Germline loops: CDR1 MGHRA, CDR2 YSYEKL. This CDR3 reads CASSRSGTLWETQYF. The CDR3 nucleotides read TGCGCCAGCAGCCGGTCCGGGACTCTGTGGGAGACCCAGTACTTC.

V and J are TRBV27 and TRBJ2-7; D perhaps matches TRBD1 (7 bases). The CDR3 extends over 14 amino acids. Looked up from germline, CDR1 is MNHEY and CDR2 is SMNVEV (reference sequence). V was shortened by 5 bases and J by 7 bases, with 18 bases between the two germline ends. CDR3 in amino acids: CASSPSQGGWEQYF. The CDR3 DNA follows: TGTGCCAGCAGTCCAAGTCAGGGGGGCTGGGAGCAGTACTTC.

DNA for the CDR3: TGTGCCAGCAGCCCCAGGGTGGCGGCGGGAGGCTACACCTTC. It translates to CASSPRVAAGGYTF. The J gene is TRBJ1-2, the V gene TRBV14; a possible D gene is TRBD1 (5 bases). The CDR3 runs 14 residues. Germline CDR1 SGHDN, CDR2 FVKESK. V lost 4 bases, J lost 8 bases, and 17 bases lay in between.

This clone showed up just once. The rearrangement uses TRBV28 and TRBJ2-7; the D gene is possibly TRBD2 (6 bases). The CDR3 spans 15 residues. V lost 2 bases and J 3 bases, leaving 14 bases between the germline ends. CDR1 and CDR2 (germline): MDHEN, SYDVKM. CDR3 nucleotides: TGTGCCAGCAGTTTAAGCCGGCGGGGATACTACGAGCAGTACTTC. This encodes CASSLSRRGYYEQYF.

This chain joins TRBV18 and TRBJ2-2; 8 positions match TRBD1. CDR3 length equals 18 residues. The junction had 10 bases not matched to a gene; V was cut back by 3 bases and J by 1 base. Germline CDR1 KGHSH, CDR2 LQKENI. The CDR3, as DNA: TGTGCCAGCTCACCGATGAGTTCCGGGACAGGGAACACCGGGGAGCTGTTTTTT. Its translation: CASSPMSSGTGNTGELFF.

This rearrangement joins TRBV19 to TRBJ1-1; D possibly corresponds to TRBD1 (5 bases). Trimming cost V 7 bases and J 3 bases, with 12 bases left between them. The V gene's germline CDR1 is LNHDA and CDR2 SQIVND (reference sequence). This CDR3 is built from 13 residues. The CDR3, as DNA: TGTGCCAGTATGCGGGGGAAAGACACTGAAGCTTTCTTT. This encodes CASMRGKDTEAFF. The variable domain in full, with the rest retrieved from reference TRBV19 and TRBJ1-1, is DGGITQSPKYLFRKEGQNVTLSCEQNLNHDAMYWYRQDPGQGLRLIYYSQIVNDFQKGDIAEGYSVSREKKESFPLTVTSAQKNPTAFYLCASMRGKDTEAFFGQGTRLTVV.

This chain uses TRBV28 with TRBJ1-2; 7 positions match TRBD1. The CDR3 has 14 residues. Germline loops: CDR1 MDHEN, CDR2 SYDVKM. With 5 bases clipped from V and 2 bases from J, the junction kept 5 bases outside the gene matches. CDR3 nucleotide sequence: TGTGCCAGCAGTCACAGGGGAAACAACTATGGCTACACCTTC. Translation: CASSHRGNNYGYTF.

The chain joins TRBV5-1 to TRBJ1-2; 9 bases match TRBD1. J was trimmed by 6 bases and V by 3 bases; bases with no gene match: 15. The CDR3 runs 17 residues. From germline, CDR1 is SGHRS and CDR2 YFSETQ. CDR3 protein: CASSSSAHPGQGHGYTF. In DNA form, the CDR3 reads TGCGCCAGCAGCTCTTCAGCACACCCGGGACAGGGACATGGCTACACCTTC.

The genes are TRBV27 and TRBJ1-1; D is unclear. V was clipped by 3 bases and J by 5 bases, with 10 bases between them. The CDR3 length is 13 residues. Per the germline V gene, CDR1 is MNHEY and CDR2 is SMNVEV (reference sequence). The CDR3 reads CASSFLEQTEAFF. The CDR3 nucleotides are TGTGCCAGCAGTTTTCTGGAACAGACTGAAGCTTTCTTT.

The J gene is TRBJ2-1, the V gene TRBV2; 8 nucleotides agree with TRBD1. V was pared by 7 bases and J by 4 bases, with 3 bases of the junction left unmatched. There are 13 residues in the CDR3. Per germline, CDR1 SNHLY and CDR2 FYNNEI. Here the CDR3 reads CASKDRVYNEQFF. In nucleotides, the CDR3 is TGTGCCAGCAAGGACAGGGTTTACAATGAGCAGTTCTTC.

V usage is TRBV28 and J usage is TRBJ1-4; 11 nucleotides line up with TRBD1. Unmatched junction bases numbered 4, after V lost 6 bases and J lost 7 bases. The CDR3 sequence is 14 residues long. In germline, CDR1 is MDHEN, CDR2 SYDVKM. In DNA, the CDR3 is TGTGCCAGCAGCCTGGGACAGGGGGGTGAAAAACTGTTTTTT. Residues: CASSLGQGGEKLFF.

CDR3 nucleotide sequence: TGTGCCAGCAGCTTAGACGTGAACACCGGGGAGCTGTTTTTT. It is translated as CASSLDVNTGELFF. The chain employs TRBV11-2 and TRBJ2-2; D gene ambiguous. This CDR3 has 14 residues. Trimming cost V 0 bases and J 1 base, with 3 bases left between them. Per the germline V gene, CDR1 is SGHAT and CDR2 is FQNNGV.

The rearrangement uses TRBV2 and TRBJ2-7; D possibly corresponds to TRBD1 (6 bases). The CDR3 runs 14 residues. CDR1 and CDR2 (germline): SNHLY, FYNNEI. V was trimmed by 7 bases and J by 2 bases, leaving 15 bases between them. Here the CDR3 reads CASTQGWATYEQYF. CDR3 sequence (DNA): TGTGCCAGCACTCAGGGGTGGGCGACCTACGAGCAGTACTTC.

This chain uses TRBV19 with TRBJ2-3; possibly TRBD1 for D (6 bases). Between the trimmed V and J ends, which lost 10 bases and 7 bases, there was a span of 18 bases. The length of the CDR3 is 13 residues. Germline V gene lookup returns CDR1 LNHDA and CDR2 SQIVND (reference sequence). The CDR3 sequence is CATRDTSTYTQYF. DNA for the CDR3: TGTGCCACCCGGGACACTTCCACCTATACGCAGTATTTT.

J is TRBJ2-1 and V is TRBV7-2; D gene ambiguous. The V end lost 4 bases, the J end lost 0 bases, and 10 bases lay between the germline ends. Germline-derived CDR1 and CDR2 are SGHTA and FQGNSA. The length of the CDR3 is 15 residues. CDR3 in amino acids: CASSWNSLSYNEQFF. In DNA form, the CDR3 reads TGTGCCAGCAGCTGGAACAGCCTCTCCTACAATGAGCAGTTCTTC.

The chain has TRBV5-1 and TRBJ1-4; D may be TRBD1 (6 bases). In germline, CDR1 is SGHRS, CDR2 YFSETQ. V was cut by 2 bases and J by 2 bases, with 10 bases left in between. This CDR3 region has 15 residues. CDR3 residues: CASSFGQSTNEKLFF. CDR3 in DNA: TGCGCCAGCAGCTTCGGACAGAGTACTAATGAAAAACTGTTTTTT. The full variable domain, completed using reference TRBV5-1 and TRBJ1-4, is KAGVTQTPRYLIKTRGQQVTLSCSPISGHRSVSWYQQTPGQGLQFLFEYFSETQRNKGNFPGRFSGRQFSNSRSEMNVSTLELGDSALYLCASSFGQSTNEKLFFGSGTQLSVL.

In nucleotides, the CDR3 is TGTGCCAGCAGTCCCTCCGGCAGGTACACTGAAGCTTTCTTT. Encoded protein: CASSPSGRYTEAFF. The J gene is TRBJ1-1, the V gene TRBV28, with D uncertain. V gave up 5 bases and J gave up 3 bases, with 13 bases separating them. The germline V gene encodes CDR1 MDHEN and CDR2 SYDVKM. CDR3 length equals 14 residues.

The chain has TRBV29-1 and TRBJ2-3; TRBD1 matches at 11 bases. V lost 3 bases, J lost 2 bases, and 10 bases stayed unmatched. Germline-derived CDR1 and CDR2 are SQVTM and ANQGSEA. CDR3 length: 17 amino acids. The CDR3 is CSVDGSGTGGTTDTQYF. For the CDR3, the DNA is TGCAGCGTTGACGGTTCCGGGACAGGGGGTACCACAGATACGCAGTATTTT.

This chain links TRBV7-9 with TRBJ2-7; 7 bases align to TRBD2. This CDR3 is built from 12 residues. Germline CDR1 SEHNR, CDR2 FQNEAQ (reference sequence). J gave up 7 bases and V 1 base, and 1 base lay outside the gene matches. CDR3 in DNA: TGTGCCAGCAGCTTAGGGGGACTAGAGCAGTACTTC. Protein product: CASSLGGLEQYF.

This clone came up once. DNA for the CDR3: TGTGCCAGCAGCTTAGTTAGCAGCCCGAGCTATGGCTACACCTTC. The encoded protein is CASSLVSSPSYGYTF. The chain combines TRBV7-9 with TRBJ1-2, with D unresolved. The germline CDR1 and CDR2 sequences are SEHNR and FQNEAQ (reference sequence). CDR3 length: 15 residues. With 1 base removed from V and 4 bases from J, the gap between germline ends came to 13 bases. The variable domain in full, completed from reference TRBV7-9 and TRBJ1-2, reads DTGVSQNPRHKITKRGQNVTFRCDPISEHNRLYWYRQTLGQGPEFLTYFQNEAQLEKSRLLSDRFSAERPKGSFSTLEIQRTEQGDSAMYLCASSLVSSPSYGYTFGSGTRLTVV.

The CDR3 nucleotides are TGTGCCAGCGCCGTTGCGGGAGCCCCGACCCAGTACTTC. Protein sequence: CASAVAGAPTQYF. This chain connects TRBV27 to TRBJ2-5; 7 positions match TRBD2. The length of the CDR3 is 13 residues. V gave up 8 bases and J gave up 7 bases; unmatched junction bases: 10. The germline V gene has CDR1 MNHEY and CDR2 SMNVEV (reference sequence).

The gene calls are TRBV5-8 and TRBJ2-2; the D is unclear. With 0 bases removed from V and 5 bases from J, the gap between germline ends came to 5 bases. Looked up from germline, CDR1 is SGHTS and CDR2 is YDEGEE. The CDR3 is 13 amino acids. CDR3 residues: CASSLAATGELFF. CDR3 sequence (DNA): TGTGCCAGCAGCTTGGCTGCGACCGGGGAGCTGTTTTTT.

The chain combines TRBV28 with TRBJ2-4; 7 bases match TRBD2. Germline CDR1 reads MDHEN; CDR2 reads SYDVKM. The CDR3 is 13 residues long. V was pared by 5 bases and J by 7 bases, with 5 bases of the junction left unmatched. CDR3 residues: CASSAGLVNIQYF. The DNA of the CDR3 is TGTGCCAGCAGTGCCGGACTAGTGAACATTCAGTACTTC.

This chain links TRBV6-5 with TRBJ1-5; possible D gene TRBD1, 5 bases. Per germline, CDR1 MNHEY and CDR2 SVGAGI. This CDR3 is 14 amino acids long. Trimming left V 4 bases short and J 1 base short, with 8 bases between. The CDR3 spells CASSWGGSNQPQHF. CDR3 in DNA: TGTGCCAGCAGTTGGGGGGGGAGCAATCAGCCCCAGCATTTT.

The rearrangement links TRBV28 to TRBJ2-7, with TRBD2 as a possible D gene (7 bases). The V end lost 5 bases, the J end lost 4 bases, and 21 bases lay between the germline ends. The germline V gene encodes CDR1 MDHEN and CDR2 SYDVKM. This CDR3 comprises 16 residues. The CDR3 region has the DNA TGTGCCAGCAGTCATTGGGGGCGGGAGTTTCGGTACGAGCAGTACTTC. It is translated as CASSHWGREFRYEQYF.